A single sample is the source of the 13 T cell receptor beta chains below, sequenced in a study of blood T cell repertoires in COVID-19. Data came from immunoSEQ multiplex PCR; TCRdb stores just in-frame clones and leaves some out. The data show around 310,000 clones, roughly nine tenths seen once. Sequencing input: PBMCs or T cells enriched from blood (not recorded which). These receptors were obtained from a woman aged 30 to 39 who had recovered from COVID-19.

The rearrangement joins TRBV30 to TRBJ2-7; TRBD2 agrees at 8 bases. Germline V gene data show CDR1 as GTSNPN and CDR2 as SVGIG (reference sequence). This CDR3 has 14 amino acids. The V gene end was trimmed by 6 bases and the J gene end by 4 bases; junction bases not matched to a gene: 11. This chain's CDR3 is CACSAGGLIYEQYF. CDR3 sequence (DNA): TGTGCCTGCTCGGCGGGAGGTTTGATTTACGAGCAGTACTTC.

The V and J genes are TRBV6-5 and TRBJ2-6; D ambiguous. V lost 2 bases, J lost 4 bases, and 9 bases lay in between. Looked up from germline, CDR1 is MNHEY and CDR2 is SVGAGI. The CDR3 runs to 15 residues. In nucleotides, the CDR3 is TGTGCCAGCAGTTACGCGGATGGAGGGGCCAACGTCCTGACTTTC. Protein sequence: CASSYADGGANVLTF.

The chain employs TRBV6-2 or TRBV6-3 and TRBJ2-7; weak D call: TRBD1 (6 bases). V was clipped by 2 bases and J by 0 bases, with 14 bases between them. The CDR3 sequence is 16 residues long. The germline gives CDR1 MNHEY, CDR2 SVGEGT. CDR3 residues: CASSYRLTGNSYEQYF. CDR3 nucleotide sequence: TGTGCCAGCAGTTACCGATTGACAGGTAACTCCTACGAGCAGTACTTC.

This rearrangement joins TRBV6-6 to TRBJ2-5, with a tentative D call TRBD1 (6 bases). The V and J ends lost 6 bases and 4 bases respectively, with 12 bases between them. The CDR3 sequence is 13 residues long. Germline CDR1 MNHNY, CDR2 SVGAGI (reference sequence). The CDR3 protein is CASSLGHGETQYF. DNA for the CDR3: TGTGCCAGCAGCTTGGGACATGGAGAGACCCAGTACTTC.

The gene calls are TRBV5-1 and TRBJ2-5; D is perhaps TRBD2 (6 bases). V shed 3 bases and J shed 1 base, with 10 bases lying between them. This CDR3 comprises 14 residues. CDR1 is SGHRS and CDR2 is YFSETQ in the germline V gene. The CDR3 sequence is CASSSLAVQETQYF. The CDR3 coding sequence is TGCGCCAGCAGCTCTTTAGCGGTCCAAGAGACCCAGTACTTC.

The gene calls are TRBV7-2 and TRBJ1-1; D is uncertain. V lost 3 bases, J lost 8 bases, and 13 bases lay in between. CDR3 length: 13 amino acids. Looked up from germline, CDR1 is SGHTA and CDR2 is FQGNSA. CDR3 nucleotide sequence: TGTGCCAGCAGCTTTGACACAGATCTCGAAGCTTTCTTT. Encoded protein: CASSFDTDLEAFF.

This clone has only one observation. The V gene is TRBV9, the J gene TRBJ2-2; weak D call: TRBD1 (5 bases). Between the trimmed V and J ends, which lost 6 bases and 8 bases, there was a span of 14 bases. The CDR3 has 13 residues. CDR1 SGDLS and CDR2 YYNGEE come from the germline V gene. The CDR3 region is CASNQGIVGELFF. CDR3 coding DNA: TGTGCCAGCAACCAGGGTATCGTGGGGGAGCTGTTTTTT.

The gene calls are TRBV21-1 and TRBJ2-1; TRBD2 is taken as the D call from the table, unchecked against the DNA. TRBV21-1 is a pseudogene segment. The CDR3 extends over 13 amino acids. This CDR3 is CASSKNATNEQFF. Written as DNA, the CDR3 is TGTGCCAGCAGCAAGAACGCGACTAATGAGCAGTTCTTC.

J is TRBJ1-5 and V is TRBV9; TRBD1 is a possible D gene (5 bases). Trimming stripped 0 bases from V and 6 bases from J, with 13 bases between. The CDR3 is 15 residues long. Germline values: CDR1 SGDLS, CDR2 YYNGEE. The CDR3 DNA reads TGTGCCAGCAGCGTAGCGGAGGGACCTAGTCAGCCCCAGCATTTT. It encodes CASSVAEGPSQPQHF.

The rearrangement links TRBV7-3 to TRBJ1-2, with D possibly being TRBD1 (5 bases). This CDR3 spans 14 amino acids. Germline V lookup: CDR1 SGHTA, CDR2 FQGTGA. Trimming cost V 2 bases and J 4 bases, with 11 bases left between them. The CDR3 is CASSLDRNFYGYTF. CDR3 coding DNA: TGTGCCAGCAGCTTAGACAGAAATTTCTATGGCTACACCTTC.

This chain uses TRBV3-1 (or the pseudogene TRBV3-2) with TRBJ1-6, with D tentatively TRBD1 (6 bases). Deletions cut 5 bases from V and 8 bases from J, with 7 bases between. The CDR3 sequence is 12 residues long. Germline V lookup: CDR1 LGHDT, CDR2 YNNKEL (reference sequence). CDR3 amino acids: CASSAGDSPLHF. The CDR3 coding sequence is TGTGCCAGCAGCGCAGGGGATTCACCCCTCCACTTT.

This chain joins TRBV6-6 and TRBJ1-5, with 8 bases lining up with TRBD1. CDR3 length: 12 residues. J lost 11 bases, V lost 5 bases, and 5 bases had no gene match. CDR1 is MNHNY and CDR2 is SVGAGI in the germline V gene (reference sequence). The CDR3 loop reads CASSQTGDTQHF. CDR3 DNA sequence: TGTGCCAGCAGTCAGACAGGGGATACCCAGCATTTT.

The genes are TRBV19 and TRBJ1-5; D is ambiguous. This CDR3 region has 17 residues. Trimming removed 0 bases at V and 2 bases at J, with 14 bases between. Per the germline V gene, CDR1 is LNHDA and CDR2 is SQIVND (reference sequence). The DNA of the CDR3 is TGTGCCAGTAGTATAGATTCCCCAGGTACGGGCAATCAGCCCCAGCATTTT. It translates to CASSIDSPGTGNQPQHF.